This T cell receptor (beta chain) was retrieved from a study of blood T cell repertoires in COVID-19. Study background: In each case, the material was cDNA or gDNA derived from T cells, B-cell-depleted T cells, or PBMCs.

Original data processing: Estimates of nucleated cell counts were drawn from the amplification of reference gene primers. Clones were read by immunoSEQ multiplex PCR, and TCRdb kept only the in-frame ones, dropping some. V and J calls and clone size follow that table, whereas D and trimming were derived from the DNA. The sample includes about 200,000 clones, roughly four fifths of them seen just once. The CDR3 sequence is 14 residues long. In germline, CDR1 is SGHAT, CDR2 FQDESV (reference sequence). V trimming: 5 bases; J trimming: 8 bases; junction bases outside the gene matches: 10. What was sequenced was peripheral blood. The V call is TRBV11-1, the J call TRBJ1-1; 8 positions match TRBD1. The TCR originated in a woman in her 40s with active or convalescent COVID-19. CDR3 protein: CASSTPLTGEEAFF. CDR3 nucleotide sequence: TGTGCCAGCAGCACGCCCCTGACAGGGGAGGAAGCTTTCTTT.